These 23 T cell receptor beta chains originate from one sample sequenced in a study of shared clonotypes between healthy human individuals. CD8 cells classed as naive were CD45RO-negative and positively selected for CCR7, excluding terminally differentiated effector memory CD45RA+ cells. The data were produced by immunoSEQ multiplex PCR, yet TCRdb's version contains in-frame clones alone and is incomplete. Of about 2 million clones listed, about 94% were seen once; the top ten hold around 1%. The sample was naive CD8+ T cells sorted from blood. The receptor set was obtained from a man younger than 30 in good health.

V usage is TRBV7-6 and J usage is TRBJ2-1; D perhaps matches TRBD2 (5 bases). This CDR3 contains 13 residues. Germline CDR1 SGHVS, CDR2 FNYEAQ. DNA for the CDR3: TGTGCGAGCGGACCCCAGCCTTGGAATGAGCAGTTCTTC. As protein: CASGPQPWNEQFF.

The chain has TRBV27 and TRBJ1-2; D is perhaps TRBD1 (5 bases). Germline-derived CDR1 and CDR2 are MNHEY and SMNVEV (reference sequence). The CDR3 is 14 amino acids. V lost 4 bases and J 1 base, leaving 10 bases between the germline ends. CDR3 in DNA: TGTGCCAGCAGTTACGACAGAGATAACTATGGCTACACCTTC. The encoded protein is CASSYDRDNYGYTF.

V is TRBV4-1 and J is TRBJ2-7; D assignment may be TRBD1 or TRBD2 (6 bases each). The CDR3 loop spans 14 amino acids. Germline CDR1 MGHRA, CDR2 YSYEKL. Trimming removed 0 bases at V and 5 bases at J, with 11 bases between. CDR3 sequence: CASSQEGGWDEQYF. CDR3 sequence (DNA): TGCGCCAGCAGCCAAGAGGGGGGCTGGGACGAGCAGTACTTC.

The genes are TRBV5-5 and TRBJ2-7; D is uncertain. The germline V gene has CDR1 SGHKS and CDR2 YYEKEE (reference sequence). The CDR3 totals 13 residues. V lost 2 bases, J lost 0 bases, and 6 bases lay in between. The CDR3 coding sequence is TGTGCCAGCAGCTTCGCAATCTCCTACGAGCAGTACTTC. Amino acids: CASSFAISYEQYF.

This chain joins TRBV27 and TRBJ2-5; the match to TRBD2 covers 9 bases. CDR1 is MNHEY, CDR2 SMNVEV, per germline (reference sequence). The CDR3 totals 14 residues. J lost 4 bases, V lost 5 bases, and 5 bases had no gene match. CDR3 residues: CASSEAGGRETQYF. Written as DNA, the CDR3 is TGTGCCAGCAGTGAAGCGGGGGGACGAGAGACCCAGTACTTC.

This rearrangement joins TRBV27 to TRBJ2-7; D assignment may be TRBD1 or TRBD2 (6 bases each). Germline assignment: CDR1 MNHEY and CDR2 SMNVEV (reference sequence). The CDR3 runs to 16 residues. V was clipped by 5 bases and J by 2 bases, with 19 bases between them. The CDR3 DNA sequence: TGTGCCAGCAGTCCCCTTGGTCCGGGGGCGGCCTACGAGCAGTACTTC. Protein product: CASSPLGPGAAYEQYF.

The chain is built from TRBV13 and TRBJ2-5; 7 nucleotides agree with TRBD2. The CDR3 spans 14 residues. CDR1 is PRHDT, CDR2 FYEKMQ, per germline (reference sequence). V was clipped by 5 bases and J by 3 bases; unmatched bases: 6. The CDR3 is CASSPAGVEETQYF. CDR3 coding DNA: TGTGCCAGCAGCCCGGCGGGAGTTGAAGAGACCCAGTACTTC.

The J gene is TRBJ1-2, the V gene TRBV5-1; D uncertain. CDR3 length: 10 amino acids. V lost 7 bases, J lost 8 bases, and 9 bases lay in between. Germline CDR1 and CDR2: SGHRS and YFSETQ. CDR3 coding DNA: TGCGCCAGCGCCTGGGAGGGCTACACCTTC. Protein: CASAWEGYTF.

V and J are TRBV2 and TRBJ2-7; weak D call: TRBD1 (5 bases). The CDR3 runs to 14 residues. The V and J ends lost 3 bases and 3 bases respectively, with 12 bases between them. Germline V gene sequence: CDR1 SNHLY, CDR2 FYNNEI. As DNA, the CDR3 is TGTGCCAGCAGTGATGCAGGGTTAGACTACGAGCAGTACTTC. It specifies CASSDAGLDYEQYF.

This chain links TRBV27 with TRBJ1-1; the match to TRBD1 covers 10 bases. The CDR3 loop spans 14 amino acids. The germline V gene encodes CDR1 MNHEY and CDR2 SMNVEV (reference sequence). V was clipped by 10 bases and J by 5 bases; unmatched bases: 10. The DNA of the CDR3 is TGTGCCACCTACTCCGGGACAGGGGTTACTGAAGCTTTCTTT. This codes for CATYSGTGVTEAFF.

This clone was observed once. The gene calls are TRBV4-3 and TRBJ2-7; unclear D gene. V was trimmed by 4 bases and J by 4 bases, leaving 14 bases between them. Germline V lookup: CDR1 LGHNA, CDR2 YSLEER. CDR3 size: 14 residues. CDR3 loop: CASSPERTIYEQYF. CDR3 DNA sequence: TGCGCCAGCAGCCCAGAAAGGACCATTTACGAGCAGTACTTC.

The DNA for the CDR3 is TGTGCCAGCACCGGACCCTTAGCGGGGGCCTGGACCTACGAGCAGTACTTC. It specifies CASTGPLAGAWTYEQYF. This sequence joins TRBV28 and TRBJ2-7; TRBD2 aligns across 9 bases. CDR3 size: 17 residues. Germline trimming cut 7 bases from V and 2 bases from J; bases unmatched to any gene: 15. Looked up from germline, CDR1 is MDHEN and CDR2 is SYDVKM.

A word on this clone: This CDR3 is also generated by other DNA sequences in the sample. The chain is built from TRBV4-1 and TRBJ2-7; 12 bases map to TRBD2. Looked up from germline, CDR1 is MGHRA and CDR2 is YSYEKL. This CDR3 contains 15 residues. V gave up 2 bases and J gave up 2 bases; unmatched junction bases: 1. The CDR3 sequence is CASSQRLAGAYEQYF. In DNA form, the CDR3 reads TGCGCCAGCAGCCAACGACTAGCGGGGGCCTACGAGCAGTACTTC.

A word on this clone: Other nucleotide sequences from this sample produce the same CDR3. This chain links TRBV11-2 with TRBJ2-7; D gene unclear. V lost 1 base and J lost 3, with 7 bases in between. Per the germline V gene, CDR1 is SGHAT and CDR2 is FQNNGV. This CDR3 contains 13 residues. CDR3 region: CASSLGPVYEQYF. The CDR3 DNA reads TGTGCCAGCAGCTTAGGACCGGTCTACGAGCAGTACTTC.

In DNA, the CDR3 is TGTGCCAGCAGGGCCGGGACAGGGGTCACCGGGGAGCTGTTTTTT. Its protein is CASRAGTGVTGELFF. The chain has TRBV6-5 and TRBJ2-2; TRBD1 agrees at 10 bases. V shed 6 bases, J shed 4 bases, and the junction held 5 bases outside the gene matches. Per the germline V gene, CDR1 is MNHEY and CDR2 is SVGAGI. This CDR3 has 15 amino acids.

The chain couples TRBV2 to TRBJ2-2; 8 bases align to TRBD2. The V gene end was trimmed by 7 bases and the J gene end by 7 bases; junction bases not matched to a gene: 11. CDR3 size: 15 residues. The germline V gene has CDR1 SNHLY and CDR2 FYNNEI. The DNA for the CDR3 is TGTGCCAGCACCACCGGGACTAGTAGTAGCGGGGAGCTGTTTTTT. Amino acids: CASTTGTSSSGELFF.

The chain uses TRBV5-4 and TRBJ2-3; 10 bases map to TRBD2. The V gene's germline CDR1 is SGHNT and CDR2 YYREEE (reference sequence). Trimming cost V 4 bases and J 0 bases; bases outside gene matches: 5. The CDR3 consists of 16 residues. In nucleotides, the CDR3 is TGTGCCAGCAGCAGCGGACTAGCGGCTAGCACAGATACGCAGTATTTT. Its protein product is CASSSGLAASTDTQYF.

The CDR3 loop is CASSYGGGQYF. CDR3 nucleotides: TGTGCCAGCAGTTACGGGGGAGGGCAGTACTTC. V usage is TRBV6-5 and J usage is TRBJ2-7; possibly TRBD2 for D (6 bases). Trimming pared 2 bases from V and 9 bases from J, leaving 8 bases between. The CDR3 sequence is 11 residues long. From germline, CDR1 is MNHEY and CDR2 SVGAGI.

The CDR3 region is CASSLEIQGAETQYF. CDR3 DNA: TGTGCCAGCAGCTTAGAGATTCAGGGGGCCGAGACCCAGTACTTC. The chain links TRBV11-2 to TRBJ2-5; 8 bases match TRBD1. V shed 0 bases and J 5 bases; nucleotides not matched to a gene: 5. Germline values: CDR1 SGHAT, CDR2 FQNNGV. CDR3 length: 15 amino acids.

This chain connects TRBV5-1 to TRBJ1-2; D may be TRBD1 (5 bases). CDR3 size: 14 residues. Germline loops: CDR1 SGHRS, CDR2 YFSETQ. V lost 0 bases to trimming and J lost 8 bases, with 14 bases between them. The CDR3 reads CASSLGDDSGGYTF. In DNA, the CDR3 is TGCGCCAGCAGCTTGGGGGACGACTCGGGAGGCTACACCTTC. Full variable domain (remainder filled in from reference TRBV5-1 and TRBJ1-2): KAGVTQTPRYLIKTRGQQVTLSCSPISGHRSVSWYQQTPGQGLQFLFEYFSETQRNKGNFPGRFSGRQFSNSRSEMNVSTLELGDSALYLCASSLGDDSGGYTFGSGTRLTVV.

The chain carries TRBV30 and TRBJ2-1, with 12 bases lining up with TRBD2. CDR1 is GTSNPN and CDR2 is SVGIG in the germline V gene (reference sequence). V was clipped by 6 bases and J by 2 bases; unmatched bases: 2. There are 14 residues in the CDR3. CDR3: CACPSGGAYNEQFF. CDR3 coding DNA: TGTGCCTGCCCTAGCGGGGGGGCCTACAATGAGCAGTTCTTC.

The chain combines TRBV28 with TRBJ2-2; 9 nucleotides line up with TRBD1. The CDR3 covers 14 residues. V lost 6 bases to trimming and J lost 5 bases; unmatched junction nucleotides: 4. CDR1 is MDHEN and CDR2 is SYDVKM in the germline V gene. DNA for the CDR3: TGTGCCAGCAGCACGGGACAGGGAACCGGGGAGCTGTTTTTT. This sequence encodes CASSTGQGTGELFF.

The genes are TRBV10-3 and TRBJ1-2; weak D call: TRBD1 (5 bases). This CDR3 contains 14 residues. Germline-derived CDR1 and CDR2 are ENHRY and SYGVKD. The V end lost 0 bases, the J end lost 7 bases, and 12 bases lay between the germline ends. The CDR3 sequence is CAISESGQEAGYTF. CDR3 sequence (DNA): TGTGCCATCAGTGAGTCGGGGCAGGAGGCTGGCTACACCTTC.